This T cell receptor beta chain was recorded in a study of hypomethylating agent response in myelodysplastic syndrome. Across the whole study: Hypomethylating treatment was azacitidine in about 70% of the 11, decitabine in 3 of 11.

This clone was found a few times. Germline V gives CDR1 SQVTM, CDR2 ANQGSEA. The CDR3 length is 13 residues. The trim removed 4 bases at V and 3 bases at J, leaving 3 bases unmatched. This table comes from immunoSEQ multiplex PCR, and its TCRdb copy is limited to in-frame clones, with some not included. The table includes several thousand clones, about four fifths detected once. No T-cell subset sorting was done; bone marrow was analyzed in bulk. The sequence derives from a human donor with myelodysplastic syndrome. The specimen was bone marrow, collected before or after starting hypomethylating agent treatment for myelodysplastic syndrome (not recorded which). The chain combines TRBV29-1 with TRBJ2-7; 10 nucleotides agree with TRBD2. The CDR3 loop is CSVGLAGVYEQYF. CDR3 sequence (DNA): TGCAGCGTTGGTCTAGCGGGAGTCTACGAGCAGTACTTC.